This is a list of T cell receptor beta chains from one sample in a study of T cell repertoires in cytomegalovirus infection. TCRdb reprocessed the reads via MiXCR and lists one record per CDR3 protein. The sample has hundreds of thousands of distinct CDR3 sequences; 35% are singletons. The specimen was PBMCs. The source of these receptors is a human donor in good health (CMV status not recorded). Some clones in this sample may be carry-over from other donors' samples. The conserved cysteine and the conserved F or W are not part of the CDR3 here. The order of the fields is CDR3 length, V gene, CDR3 protein.

10 | TRBV7-8 | ASSLHPETQY
12 | TRBV28 | ASSLGTEDNEQF
12 | TRBV10-3 | AISEGAYNSPLH
14 | TRBV27 | ASSSRLVSSYNEQC
13 | TRBV6-2/TRBV6-3 | ASSSRRGGNNEQF
13 | TRBV7-9 | ASIPTGTSSYEQY
12 | TRBV7-2 | ASSLGTNSYEQY
13 | TRBV7-2 | ATSGGGLNTGELF
11 | TRBV4-1 | ASSQGGGYGYT
14 | TRBV7-6 | ASSLIVGTGNTEAF
12 | TRBV6-6 | ASGIRTGFVEQY
14 | TRBV7-3 | ASSLTGGIAKNIQY
11 | TRBV12-3/TRBV12-4 | ASSLRPPGGYT
14 | TRBV9 | ASSPRPGLEYNEQF
13 | TRBV7-2 | ASALNVALNTEAF
14 | TRBV27 | ASSLDLATSTDTQY
14 | TRBV6-4 | ASSVAWGLSSNEQF
13 | TRBV7-9 | ASSYTSANTGELF
12 | TRBV7-9 | ASIMGRPGNTIY
10 | TRBV10-3 | AIMTGIYEQY
13 | TRBV19 | ASSIVSKSNQPQH
15 | TRBV30 | AWRLKGLAGGGDTQY
15 | TRBV6-5 | ASSYAGGVLSTDTQY
13 | TRBV6-2/TRBV6-3 | ASRTGLAGAHTQY
11 | TRBV27 | ASTGQGAYGYT
12 | TRBV6-6 | ASSEGGEVNIQY
12 | TRBV28 | ASSPPGQSYEQY
14 | TRBV4-2 | ASSQVNSGGNEKLF
14 | TRBV6-1 | ASSEAQRGRLHTQY
15 | TRBV11-2 | ASSLDRAISSYNEQF
13 | TRBV7-6 | ASSLARTDNYGYT
17 | TRBV11-2 | ASSRGTSGLSDHYNEQF
10 | TRBV18 | ASSPVGEEQY
13 | TRBV7-2 | ASSLDRTGPHEQY
13 | TRBV28 | ASTGQAATNEKLF
12 | TRBV2 | ASISVAAPYERY
14 | TRBV7-2 | ASSPHLQGGDTEAF
17 | TRBV2 | ASSGLGLAGFSSTDTQY
13 | TRBV20-1 | SASLDPEEIYGYT
15 | TRBV23-1 | ASSQPTTGGLGQPQH
11 | TRBV12-3/TRBV12-4 | ASSTYLLYEQY
12 | TRBV28 | ASNRQVLKNIQY
11 | TRBV28 | ASTLGGSYGYT
15 | TRBV2 | ASSDPLAPGGPDTQY
9 | TRBV6-1 | ASSEGLLGF
13 | TRBV28 | ASSLAGGGDSPLH
13 | TRBV12-3/TRBV12-4 | ASRLSGGYTGELF
11 | TRBV11-3 | ASSLVRTGELF
13 | TRBV6-1 | ASSEGGRGYNEQF